The entry below gives a single T cell receptor beta chain sequence along with its context. How the authors handled the data: Amplification from reference gene primers served as the basis for estimated nucleated cell counts. Profiled with immunoSEQ multiplex PCR; TCRdb holds only in-frame clones, not every one. V, J and clone size were drawn from that table, and D and trimming were deduced from the DNA. There are 200,000 to 300,000 clones in the sample; roughly 90% occur only once, and approximately 7.6% lies in the top ten. The sample originates from a study of blood T cell repertoires in COVID-19. Study information: Material from acute and convalescent COVID-19 was sourced from the United States, Italy and Spain.

The sequence was collected from a man in his 60s who had recovered from COVID-19. The specimen was peripheral blood.

CDR3 nucleotides: TGTGCCAGCTCACCACAAACCAGGGGCTACGAGCAGTACTTC. Residues: CASSPQTRGYEQYF. The chain recombines TRBV18 with TRBJ2-7; TRBD1 is a possible D gene (6 bases). Per germline, CDR1 KGHSH and CDR2 LQKENI. V lost 1 base and J 3 bases, leaving 10 bases between the germline ends. The CDR3 contains 14 residues.